In its sample, the clone carrying this TCR beta chain was seen once. This entry comes from a study of blood T cell repertoires in COVID-19. As for the study in general: Donors in the United States, Italy and Spain gave samples during acute or convalescent COVID-19.

Participant reports of clinical history set cohort assignment. Looked up from germline, CDR1 is MNHNY and CDR2 is SVGAGI (reference sequence). With 3 bases removed from V and 6 bases from J, the gap between germline ends came to 9 bases. This CDR3 has 13 residues. TCRdb keeps only in-frame clones here, not all; method: immunoSEQ multiplex PCR. The table lists fewer than 350,000 clones, 70% to 90% of them singletons. The chain employs TRBV6-6 and TRBJ2-1; tentatively, D is TRBD1 (6 bases). This clonotype originated in a man under 40 who had recovered from COVID-19. Sequenced: PBMCs or T cells enriched from blood (not recorded which). CDR3 coding DNA: TGTGCCAGCAGTTATACCAGGGGCAATGAGCAGTTCTTC. The encoded protein is CASSYTRGNEQFF.